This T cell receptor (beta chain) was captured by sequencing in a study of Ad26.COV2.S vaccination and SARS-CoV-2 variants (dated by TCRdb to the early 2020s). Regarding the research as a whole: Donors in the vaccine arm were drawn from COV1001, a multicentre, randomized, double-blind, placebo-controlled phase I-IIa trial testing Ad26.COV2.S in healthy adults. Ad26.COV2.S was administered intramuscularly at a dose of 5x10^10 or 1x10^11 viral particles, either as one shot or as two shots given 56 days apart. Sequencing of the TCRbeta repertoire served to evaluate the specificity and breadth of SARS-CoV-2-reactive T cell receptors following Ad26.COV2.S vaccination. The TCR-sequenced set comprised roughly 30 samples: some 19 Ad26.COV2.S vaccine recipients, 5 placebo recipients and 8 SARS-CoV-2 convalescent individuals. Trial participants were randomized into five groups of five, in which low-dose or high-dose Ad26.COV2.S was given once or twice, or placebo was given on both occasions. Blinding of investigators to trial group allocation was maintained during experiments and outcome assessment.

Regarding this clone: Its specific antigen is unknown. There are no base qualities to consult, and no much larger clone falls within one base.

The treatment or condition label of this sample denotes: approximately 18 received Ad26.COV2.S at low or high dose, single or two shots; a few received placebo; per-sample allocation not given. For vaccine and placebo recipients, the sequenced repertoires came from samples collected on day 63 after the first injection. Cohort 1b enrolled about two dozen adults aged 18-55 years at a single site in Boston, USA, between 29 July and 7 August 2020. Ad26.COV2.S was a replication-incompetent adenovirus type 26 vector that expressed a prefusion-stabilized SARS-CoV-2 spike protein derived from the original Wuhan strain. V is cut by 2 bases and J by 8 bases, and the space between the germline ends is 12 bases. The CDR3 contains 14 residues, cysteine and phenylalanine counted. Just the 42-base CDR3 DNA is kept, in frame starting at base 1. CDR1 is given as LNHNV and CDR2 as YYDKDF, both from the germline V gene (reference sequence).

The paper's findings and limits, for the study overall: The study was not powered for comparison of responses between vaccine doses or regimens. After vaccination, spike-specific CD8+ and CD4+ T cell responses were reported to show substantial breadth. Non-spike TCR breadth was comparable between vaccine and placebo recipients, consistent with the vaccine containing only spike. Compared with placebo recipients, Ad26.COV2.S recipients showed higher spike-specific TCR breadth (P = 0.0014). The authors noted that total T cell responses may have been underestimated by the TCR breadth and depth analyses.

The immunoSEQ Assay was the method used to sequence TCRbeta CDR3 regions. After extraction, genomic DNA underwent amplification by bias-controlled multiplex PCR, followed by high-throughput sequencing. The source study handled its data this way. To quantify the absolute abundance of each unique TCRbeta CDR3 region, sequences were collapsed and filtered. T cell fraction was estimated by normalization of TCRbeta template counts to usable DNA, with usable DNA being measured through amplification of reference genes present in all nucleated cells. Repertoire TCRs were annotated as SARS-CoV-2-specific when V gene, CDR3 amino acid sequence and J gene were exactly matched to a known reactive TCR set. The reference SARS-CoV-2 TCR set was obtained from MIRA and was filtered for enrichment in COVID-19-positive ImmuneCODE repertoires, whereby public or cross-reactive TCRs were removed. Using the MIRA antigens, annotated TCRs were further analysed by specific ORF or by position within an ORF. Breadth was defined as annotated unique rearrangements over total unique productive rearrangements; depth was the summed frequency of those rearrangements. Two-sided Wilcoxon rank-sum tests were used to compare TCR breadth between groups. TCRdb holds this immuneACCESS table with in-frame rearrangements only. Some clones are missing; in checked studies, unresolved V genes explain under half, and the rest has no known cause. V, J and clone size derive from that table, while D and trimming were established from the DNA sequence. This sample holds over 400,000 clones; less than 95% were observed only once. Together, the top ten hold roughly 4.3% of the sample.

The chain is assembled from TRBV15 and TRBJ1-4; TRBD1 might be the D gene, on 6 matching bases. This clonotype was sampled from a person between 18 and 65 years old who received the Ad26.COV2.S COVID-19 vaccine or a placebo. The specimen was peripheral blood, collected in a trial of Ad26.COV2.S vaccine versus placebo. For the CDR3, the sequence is CATSRSRGREKLFF. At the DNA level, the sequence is TGTGCCACCAGCAGATCCCGGGGGCGGGAAAAACTGTTTTTT.